The 10 T cell receptor beta chains listed next were all sequenced from one sample in a study of high-grade serous ovarian cancer treatment subgroups. Tumor samples were taken before definitive surgery or chemotherapy. Profiled with immunoSEQ multiplex PCR; TCRdb holds only in-frame clones, not every one. The sample has some 7,000 clones, 75% to 80% seen once. Input material: tumor tissue. These receptors all come from a human donor with high-grade serous ovarian cancer.

CDR3 protein: CASSAQGASYEKLFF. CDR3 coding DNA: TGCGCCAGCAGTGCTCAGGGGGCATCGTATGAAAAACTGTTTTTT. The chain links TRBV10-2 to TRBJ1-4; 8 positions match TRBD1. V was pared by 4 bases and J by 6 bases, with 7 bases of the junction left unmatched. Germline CDR1 is WSHSY and CDR2 is SAAADI. CDR3 length: 15 residues.

The chain joins TRBV10-3 to TRBJ2-1; 8 bases map to TRBD1. Germline lookup yields CDR1 ENHRY and CDR2 SYGVKD. The CDR3 spans 13 residues. V was clipped by 4 bases and J by 4 bases; unmatched bases: 0. CDR3 coding DNA: TGTGCCATCAGTGGGACAGGGTACAATGAGCAGTTCTTC. This translates into CAISGTGYNEQFF.

This clone was counted a few times. The J gene is TRBJ1-3, the V gene TRBV14, with a weak D call TRBD1 (6 bases). The CDR3 is 17 amino acids. CDR1 is SGHDN, CDR2 FVKESK, per germline. V was cut by 0 bases and J by 0 bases, with 12 bases left in between. The CDR3 nucleotides are TGTGCCAGCAGCCAAGATCCCAGGGGCGTCTCTGGAAACACCATATATTTT. It codes for CASSQDPRGVSGNTIYF.

V usage is TRBV6-6 and J usage is TRBJ2-7; 7 bases fit TRBD2. Trimming removed 0 bases from V and 1 base from J; junction bases left unmatched: 3. The V gene's germline CDR1 is MNHNY and CDR2 SVGAGI (reference sequence). The CDR3 consists of 15 residues. Here the CDR3 DNA reads TGTGCCAGCAGTTACTCAGGGGAGGGATCCTACGAGCAGTACTTC. Protein: CASSYSGEGSYEQYF.

This sequence joins TRBV11-2 and TRBJ1-1; possibly TRBD1 for D (5 bases). Germline V lookup: CDR1 SGHAT, CDR2 FQNNGV. V was trimmed by 2 bases and J by 9 bases, leaving 13 bases between them. The CDR3 runs 13 residues. The DNA of the CDR3 is TGTGCCAGCAGCTTACGGGACGGGTACAAAGCTTTCTTT. Its protein product is CASSLRDGYKAFF.

This sequence joins TRBV4-3 and TRBJ2-5; D gene ambiguous. V was shortened by 2 bases and J by 4 bases, with 8 bases between the two germline ends. The germline V gene has CDR1 LGHNA and CDR2 YSLEER. This CDR3 comprises 13 residues. CDR3 DNA: TGCGCCAGCAGCCAATGGGGTGGAGAGACCCAGTACTTC. This codes for CASSQWGGETQYF.

This chain links TRBV7-2 with TRBJ1-2, with TRBD1 matching 7 bases. Per germline, CDR1 SGHTA and CDR2 FQGNSA. The CDR3 length is 14 residues. V lost 6 bases, J lost 4 bases, and 8 bases stayed unmatched. DNA of the CDR3: TGTGCCAGCAGGACTGGAGGGGGCAGCTATGGCTACACCTTC. It translates to CASRTGGGSYGYTF.

As for this clone: This sample also contains other DNA sequences that code for the same CDR3. V is TRBV11-2 and J is TRBJ1-4, with TRBD1 as a possible D gene (5 bases). V was clipped by 3 bases and J by 5 bases, with 10 bases between them. The length of the CDR3 is 14 residues. Germline CDR1 is SGHAT and CDR2 is FQNNGV. CDR3 DNA sequence: TGTGCCAGCAGCTTCTACCACAGGAATGAAAAACTGTTTTTT. Residues: CASSFYHRNEKLFF.

The V gene is TRBV6-5, the J gene TRBJ1-1; no clear D gene. V dropped 5 bases and J dropped 3 bases, with 13 bases sitting between them. CDR1 and CDR2 from the germline V gene are MNHEY and SVGAGI. CDR3 size: 14 residues. Here the CDR3 DNA reads TGTGCCAGCAGTGTGGGCAGCGCCCACACTGAAGCTTTCTTT. This translates into CASSVGSAHTEAFF.

This chain connects TRBV10-3 to TRBJ2-2, with D unresolved. From germline, CDR1 is ENHRY and CDR2 SYGVKD. Trimming removed 3 bases from V and 1 base from J, with 6 bases in between. This CDR3 contains 14 residues. DNA for the CDR3: TGTGCCATCAGTGAATTCCGGAACACCGGGGAGCTGTTTTTT. Encoded protein: CAISEFRNTGELFF.